Presented here are 28 T cell receptor beta chains from one specimen sequenced in a study of vaccination and CD4 T cells after COVID-19. As for treatment: roughly 11-day PBMC culture with coronavirus spike peptide pools or control peptides (ViraFEST assay). With the Oncomine TCR Beta short-read assay, DNA from cultured CD4+ T cells was sequenced. TCRdb ran MiXCR on the PCR reads and lists one entry per CDR3 protein. Altogether 8,500 to 13,000 distinct CDR3 sequences are present, around a third being singletons, with the ten largest covering more than 7%. The antigens these receptors bind are not known. Sequences were obtained from CD4+ T cells from blood, cultured in vitro. The receptors here all came from a human donor who had recovered from COVID-19.

The sample holds a few counts of this clonotype. The chain joins TRBV7-2 to TRBJ1-1; TRBD1 matches at 9 bases. The V gene's germline CDR1 is SGHTA and CDR2 FQGNSA. The CDR3 contains 14 residues. After removal of 2 bases from V and 3 bases from J, the junction contained 1 base not matched to a gene. For the CDR3, the DNA is TGTGCCAGCAGCTTAACAGGGGGCGACACTGAAGCTTTCTTT. This codes for CASSLTGGDTEAFF. The variable domain in full, completed from reference TRBV7-2 and TRBJ1-1, reads GAGVSQSPSNKVTEKGKDVELRCDPISGHTALYWYRQSLGQGLEFLIYFQGNSAPDKSGLPSDRFSAERTGGSVSTLTIQRTQQEDSAVYLCASSLTGGDTEAFFGQGTRLTVV.

The gene calls are TRBV20-1 and TRBJ2-7, with 8 bases fitting TRBD1. The germline V gene encodes CDR1 DFQATT and CDR2 SNEGSKA (reference sequence). The CDR3 contains 13 residues. The V and J ends lost 4 bases and 5 bases, in that order; junction bases with no gene match: 7. The CDR3 DNA is TGCAGTGCTAACCAGGGGGCCTTAGACGAGCAGTACTTC. Amino acid sequence: CSANQGALDEQYF.

The rearrangement uses TRBV7-9 and TRBJ2-1; D call uncertain. The CDR3 totals 12 residues. Germline V gene data show CDR1 as SEHNR and CDR2 as FQNEAQ (reference sequence). Between the trimmed V and J ends, which lost 1 base and 15 bases, there was a span of 13 bases. CDR3 DNA: TGTGCCAGCAGCTTAGGGGTCCGTAGTCGGTTCTTC. Residues: CASSLGVRSRFF. The entire variable domain, with the rest obtained from reference TRBV7-9 and TRBJ2-1, is as follows: DTGVSQNPRHKITKRGQNVTFRCDPISEHNRLYWYRQTLGQGPEFLTYFQNEAQLEKSRLLSDRFSAERPKGSFSTLEIQRTEQGDSAMYLCASSLGVRSRFFGPGTRLTVL.

This clonotype was observed a few times. The rearrangement joins TRBV2 to TRBJ2-7; D is unresolved. Per the germline V gene, CDR1 is SNHLY and CDR2 is FYNNEI. Trimming left V 5 bases short and J 6 bases short, with 11 bases between. The CDR3 contains 12 residues. The CDR3 reads CASSTLRSEQYF. Written as DNA, the CDR3 is TGTGCCAGCAGTACCCTTCGGTCCGAGCAGTACTTC.

V usage is TRBV6-5 and J usage is TRBJ1-2; D is ambiguous. Trimming left V 0 bases short and J 5 bases short, with 10 bases between. The CDR3 contains 14 residues. Germline CDR1 is MNHEY and CDR2 is SVGAGI. This CDR3 reads CASSYSGNRYGYTF. As DNA, the CDR3 is TGTGCCAGCAGTTACTCGGGGAATCGGTATGGCTACACCTTC.

This clonotype showed up just a few times. The chain combines TRBV7-8 with TRBJ2-5; the match to TRBD2 covers 7 bases. The CDR3 covers 15 residues. The V segment lost 1 base and the J segment 1 base; nucleotides outside the gene matches: 3. CDR1 is SGHVS, CDR2 FQNEAQ, per germline. This CDR3 reads CASSLVAGAQETQYF. The CDR3 DNA sequence: TGTGCCAGCAGCTTAGTAGCGGGTGCCCAAGAGACCCAGTACTTC.

The chain employs TRBV5-4 and TRBJ2-1; 11 positions agree with TRBD2. Germline CDR1 SGHNT, CDR2 YYREEE (reference sequence). Unmatched junction bases numbered 2, after V lost 7 bases and J lost 5 bases. The CDR3 is 13 residues long. The CDR3 sequence is CASASGGNNEQFF. The CDR3 nucleotides read TGTGCCAGCGCTAGCGGGGGGAACAATGAGCAGTTCTTC.

V and J are TRBV6-1 and TRBJ2-3, with 8 bases aligning to TRBD1. Germline V lookup: CDR1 MNHNS, CDR2 SASEGT. V lost 3 bases to trimming and J lost 8 bases; unmatched junction nucleotides: 10. CDR3 length equals 15 residues. Here the CDR3 DNA reads TGTGCCAGCAGTGACTGGGAGACAGGGGCGAGTACGCAGTATTTT. Its translation: CASSDWETGASTQYF.

This clonotype showed up just a few times. The chain uses TRBV6-2 or TRBV6-3 and TRBJ1-1; D unclear. Germline V CDR1 and CDR2: MNHEY, SVGEGT. Trimming pared 8 bases from V and 0 bases from J, leaving 10 bases between. This CDR3 is built from 13 residues. The CDR3 spells CASHRALNTEAFF. For the CDR3, the DNA is TGTGCCAGCCACCGTGCCTTGAACACTGAAGCTTTCTTT.

The V and J genes are TRBV7-2 and TRBJ2-6; D is unresolved. The CDR3 has 15 residues. V was cut by 4 bases and J by 3 bases, with 10 bases left in between. Germline V CDR1 and CDR2: SGHTA, FQGNSA. The CDR3 nucleotides are TGTGCCAGCAGCTCGGCGTCGGATGGGGCCAACGTCCTGACTTTC. It codes for CASSSASDGANVLTF.

There are a few counts of this clonotype. The V gene is TRBV6-2 or TRBV6-3, the J gene TRBJ1-1, with 12 bases lining up with TRBD1. The CDR3 length is 16 residues. Germline CDR1 is MNHEY and CDR2 is SVGEGT. Trimming removed 5 bases from V and 6 bases from J; junction bases left unmatched: 10. The CDR3 nucleotides are TGTGCCAGCAGTAACCCATCGGGACAGGGGGCAGCTGAAGCTTTCTTT. This gives the protein CASSNPSGQGAAEAFF.

This sequence joins TRBV12-3 or TRBV12-4 and TRBJ1-2, with TRBD1 as a possible D gene (5 bases). The length of the CDR3 is 14 residues. Trimming shortened V by 4 bases and J by 8 bases, and 17 bases separated the two germline ends. Here the CDR3 reads CASSYPGGRRGYTF. CDR3 nucleotide sequence: TGTGCCAGCAGTTACCCGGGGGGACGGCGGGGCTACACCTTC.

This clonotype was picked up one time. V gene TRBV2 combines with J gene TRBJ2-2, with 9 bases that match TRBD2. V shed 6 bases and J 6 bases; nucleotides not matched to a gene: 8. There are 15 residues in the CDR3. The germline V gene has CDR1 SNHLY and CDR2 FYNNEI. CDR3 protein: CASRAVAGAPGELFF. The CDR3 DNA is TGTGCCAGCAGAGCAGTAGCGGGAGCCCCCGGGGAGCTGTTTTTT.

A few counts support this clonotype. This chain connects TRBV7-6 to TRBJ2-5, with TRBD1 matching over 10 bases. CDR3 length: 15 residues. V was pared by 7 bases and J by 2 bases, with 7 bases of the junction left unmatched. Germline V lookup: CDR1 SGHVS, CDR2 FNYEAQ. The CDR3, as DNA: TGTGCCAGCACAAAGGGACAGGGGATACAAGAGACCCAGTACTTC. As protein: CASTKGQGIQETQYF.

The chain joins TRBV28 to TRBJ2-7; D is unresolved. In germline, CDR1 is MDHEN, CDR2 SYDVKM. CDR3 length: 11 amino acids. Trimming stripped 5 bases from V and 3 bases from J, with 5 bases between. CDR3 sequence: CASSRHYEQYF. CDR3 bases: TGTGCCAGCAGTAGACACTACGAGCAGTACTTC.

The chain couples TRBV7-6 to TRBJ2-7, with TRBD1 matching over 7 bases. Germline loops: CDR1 SGHVS, CDR2 FNYEAQ. V lost 0 bases and J lost 0; bases outside the gene matches: 2. The CDR3 is 15 amino acids. CDR3 loop: CASSLAWDSSYEQYF. The CDR3 DNA reads TGTGCCAGCAGCTTAGCCTGGGACAGCTCCTACGAGCAGTACTTC.

This clonotype is labeled medium-sized. V is TRBV20-1 and J is TRBJ1-5, with no clear D. Trimming stripped 6 bases from V and 2 bases from J, with 11 bases between. This CDR3 has 13 residues. CDR1 is DFQATT and CDR2 is SNEGSKA in the germline V gene (reference sequence). The CDR3 region has the DNA TGCAGTGCCGGCGGGAAGGGCAATCAGCCCCAGCATTTT. Its translation is CSAGGKGNQPQHF.

The chain combines TRBV29-1 with TRBJ2-7; 14 nucleotides agree with TRBD2. This CDR3 has 13 residues. Germline V lookup: CDR1 SQVTM, CDR2 ANQGSEA. After removal of 4 bases from V and 4 bases from J, the junction contained 0 bases not matched to a gene. The CDR3 DNA reads as TGCAGCGTTGGACTAGCGGGAGGGTACGAGCAGTACTTC. This gives the protein CSVGLAGGYEQYF.

This clonotype was seen a handful of times. The chain employs TRBV6-5 and TRBJ1-2; no reliable D call. V lost 2 bases and J 0 bases, leaving 10 bases between the germline ends. Germline CDR1 is MNHEY and CDR2 is SVGAGI. The CDR3 contains 15 residues. CDR3 region: CASSYEPGPNYGYTF. For the CDR3, the DNA is TGTGCCAGCAGTTACGAGCCAGGCCCTAACTATGGCTACACCTTC.

In this sample, this clonotype turned up a few times. The CDR3 protein is CASSLYGPTQGSPLHF. CDR3 in DNA: TGTGCCAGCTCACTTTATGGACCCACCCAAGGGTCACCCCTCCACTTT. The V call is TRBV18, the J call TRBJ1-6; D gene unclear. Germline V gives CDR1 KGHSH, CDR2 LQKENI. With 4 bases removed from V and 10 bases from J, the gap between germline ends came to 20 bases. This CDR3 is built from 16 residues.

The chain has TRBV5-1 and TRBJ2-7; TRBD1 matches 11 bases. CDR3 length: 14 residues. Germline trimming cut 4 bases from V and 2 bases from J; bases unmatched to any gene: 2. Per the germline V gene, CDR1 is SGHRS and CDR2 is YFSETQ. This chain's CDR3 is CASSRTGGPYEQYF. As DNA, the CDR3 is TGCGCCAGCAGCAGGACAGGGGGCCCCTACGAGCAGTACTTC.

V and J are TRBV7-9 and TRBJ2-7; TRBD1 might be the D (5 bases). Looked up from germline, CDR1 is SEHNR and CDR2 is FQNEAQ (reference sequence). Trimming cost V 4 bases and J 4 bases, with 8 bases left between them. The CDR3 covers 12 residues. The CDR3 DNA reads as TGTGCCAGCAGCTCCAGGGTTTACGAGCAGTACTTC. Its translation is CASSSRVYEQYF.

J is TRBJ2-7 and V is TRBV7-2; D is undetermined. Per germline, CDR1 SGHTA and CDR2 FQGNSA. This CDR3 comprises 12 residues. With 3 bases removed from V and 2 bases from J, the gap between germline ends came to 5 bases. CDR3: CASSFSTYEQYF. The CDR3 nucleotides are TGTGCCAGCAGCTTCAGTACCTACGAGCAGTACTTC.

This clonotype has just a few counts. The gene calls are TRBV6-1 and TRBJ1-2; 9 bases are a match to TRBD1. Germline loops: CDR1 MNHNS, CDR2 SASEGT. This CDR3 region has 14 residues. J lost 8 bases, V lost 5 bases, and 9 bases had no gene match. CDR3 region: CASSQYRTGAGYTF. The CDR3 DNA reads as TGTGCCAGCAGTCAGTACCGGACAGGGGCCGGCTACACCTTC.

This clonotype was seen a few times. The gene calls are TRBV29-1 and TRBJ2-7; D uncertain. Trimming stripped 2 bases from V and 0 bases from J, with 2 bases between. Germline V gene sequence: CDR1 SQVTM, CDR2 ANQGSEA. This CDR3 region has 11 residues. CDR3 in amino acids: CSVETSYEQYF. In DNA form, the CDR3 reads TGCAGCGTTGAAACCTCCTACGAGCAGTACTTC.

The sample holds a few counts of this clonotype. This chain links TRBV25-1 with TRBJ1-1; TRBD1 matches 7 bases. V dropped 4 bases and J dropped 4; count of bases not matched to a gene: 9. CDR1 is MGHDK and CDR2 is SYGVNS in the germline V gene. This CDR3 has 15 amino acids. CDR3 DNA: TGTGCCAGCAGTGCAACGACAGGGAGGGGCACTGAAGCTTTCTTT. Translated, it gives CASSATTGRGTEAFF. The full variable domain, its missing parts supplied by reference TRBV25-1 and TRBJ1-1, is EADIYQTPRYLVIGTGKKITLECSQTMGHDKMYWYQQDPGMELHLIHYSYGVNSTEKGDLSSESTVSRIRTEHFPLTLESARPSHTSQYLCASSATTGRGTEAFFGQGTRLTVV.

The chain uses TRBV3-1 and TRBJ2-3, with no clear D. The CDR3 totals 12 residues. CDR1 and CDR2 from the germline V gene are LGHDT and YNNKEL (reference sequence). V lost 5 bases, J lost 2 bases, and 5 bases lay in between. The CDR3 nucleotides read TGTGCCAGCAGCACTGCCACAGATACGCAGTATTTT. The encoded protein is CASSTATDTQYF.

V is TRBV30 and J is TRBJ1-5, with D unclear. The V gene's germline CDR1 is GTSNPN and CDR2 SVGIG (reference sequence). V lost 5 bases and J lost 4, with 9 bases in between. The CDR3 runs 12 residues. CDR3 sequence (DNA): TGTGCCTGGGGCTCCCCGAATCAGCCCCAGCATTTT. Its translation: CAWGSPNQPQHF.